Below are 27 T cell receptor beta chains sequenced from a single sample in a study of CD8+ T cells in alopecia areata. RNA extraction was followed by reverse transcription into cDNA, which acted as the sequencing template. This table comes from immunoSEQ multiplex PCR, and its TCRdb copy is limited to in-frame clones, with some not included. The sample lists approximately 91,000 clones; over 40% were seen once. The sequencing input was CD4+ T cells sorted from blood. All receptors derive from a human donor with alopecia areata.

The CDR3: CASSFRDAFQQYF. The DNA for the CDR3 is TGTGCCAGCAGCTTTCGGGATGCGTTCCAGCAGTACTTC. The chain carries TRBV11-2 and TRBJ2-7, with a possible D match to TRBD2 (5 bases). V dropped 3 bases and J dropped 8 bases, with 14 bases sitting between them. The length of the CDR3 is 13 residues. Per germline, CDR1 SGHAT and CDR2 FQNNGV.

There are a few counts of this clone. The J gene is TRBJ2-1, the V gene TRBV6-5; the D gene is possibly TRBD1 (6 bases). V was trimmed by 6 bases and J by 12 bases, leaving 12 bases between them. The CDR3 sequence is 11 residues long. Germline lookup yields CDR1 MNHEY and CDR2 SVGAGI. The CDR3 here is CASSREGVQFF. In DNA form, the CDR3 reads TGTGCCAGCAGCCGAGAGGGGGTGCAGTTCTTC.

The V and J genes are TRBV5-1 and TRBJ1-1; D uncertain. V was trimmed by 4 bases and J by 6 bases, leaving 13 bases between them. CDR1 SGHRS and CDR2 YFSETQ come from the germline V gene. The CDR3 has 13 amino acids. CDR3 in DNA: TGCGCCAGCAGCAGGGCAGAACCATCTGAAGCTTTCTTT. Translated, it gives CASSRAEPSEAFF.

This sequence joins TRBV29-1 and TRBJ1-1; 11 bases agree with TRBD1. Per the germline V gene, CDR1 is SQVTM and CDR2 is ANQGSEA. CDR3 length: 13 amino acids. V lost 2 bases to trimming and J lost 10 bases; unmatched junction nucleotides: 6. The CDR3 DNA is TGCAGCGTTGAACCCCCGGGACAGGGGGGAGCTTTCTTT. Its translation is CSVEPPGQGGAFF.

The chain is built from TRBV5-6 and TRBJ1-2; D gene ambiguous. Germline lookup yields CDR1 SGHDT and CDR2 YYEEEE. Trimming removed 2 bases at V and 2 bases at J, with 4 bases between. The CDR3 is made up of 12 amino acids. The CDR3 is CASSFSNYGYTF. In nucleotides, the CDR3 is TGTGCCAGCAGCTTCTCCAACTATGGCTACACCTTC.

This clone was seen a few times. A junction boundary mismatches the germline segment, possibly from a read error. This chain connects TRBV7-9 to TRBJ2-7, with D tentatively TRBD1 or TRBD2 (5 bases each). The CDR3 sequence is 13 residues long. Germline V gene lookup returns CDR1 SEHNR and CDR2 FQNEAQ (reference sequence). Here the CDR3 DNA reads TGTGCCAGCAGCTTAGCGCAGAGGGACGGCCCTGAGTTC. Its protein product is CASSLAQRDGPEF. Full variable domain (rest looked up from reference TRBV7-9 and TRBJ2-7): DTGVSQNPRHKITKRGQNVTFRCDPISEHNRLYWYRQTLGQGPEFLTYFQNEAQLEKSRLLSDRFSAERPKGSFSTLEIQRTEQGDSAMYLCASSLAQRDGPEFGPGTRLTVT.

This rearrangement joins TRBV29-1 to TRBJ2-7, with D tentatively TRBD1 or TRBD2 (6 bases each). The germline V gene has CDR1 SQVTM and CDR2 ANQGSEA. The CDR3 runs 14 residues. V gave up 6 bases and J gave up 6 bases, with 21 bases separating them. The CDR3 nucleotides are TGCAGCGTGGAGGGACAAGAAGGTACGTCCGAGCAGTACTTC. This sequence encodes CSVEGQEGTSEQYF.

This clone has a handful of counts. This sequence joins TRBV2 and TRBJ2-2, with 7 bases aligning to TRBD2. Trimming removed 8 bases from V and 0 bases from J; junction bases left unmatched: 6. CDR1 and CDR2 from the germline V gene are SNHLY and FYNNEI. The CDR3 extends over 15 amino acids. CDR3 sequence (DNA): TGTGCCAGCGGCGGGAGAAGCCCGAACACCGGGGAGCTGTTTTTT. It encodes CASGGRSPNTGELFF.

The V gene is TRBV7-9, the J gene TRBJ1-4; D gene ambiguous. This CDR3 is 13 amino acids long. V was pared by 5 bases and J by 8 bases, with 12 bases between. Germline CDR1 SEHNR, CDR2 FQNEAQ (reference sequence). The CDR3 region is CASSLGWAEKLFF. CDR3 in DNA: TGTGCCAGCAGCCTGGGATGGGCGGAAAAACTGTTTTTT. Filled out from reference TRBV7-9 and TRBJ1-4, the complete variable domain reads DTGVSQNPRHKITKRGQNVTFRCDPISEHNRLYWYRQTLGQGPEFLTYFQNEAQLEKSRLLSDRFSAERPKGSFSTLEIQRTEQGDSAMYLCASSLGWAEKLFFGSGTQLSVL.

V gene TRBV29-1 combines with J gene TRBJ2-1, with TRBD2 identical over 7 bases. CDR3 length: 15 residues. Germline CDR1 SQVTM, CDR2 ANQGSEA. V gave up 8 bases and J gave up 9 bases; unmatched junction bases: 19. The chain's CDR3 is CSSDSGIGPVGEQFF. The DNA for the CDR3 is TGCAGCTCTGACAGCGGGATTGGTCCGGTGGGTGAGCAGTTCTTC.

The rearrangement uses TRBV28 and TRBJ2-5; 9 bases map to TRBD2. Germline assignment: CDR1 MDHEN and CDR2 SYDVKM. This CDR3 is built from 14 residues. The trim removed 6 bases at V and 2 bases at J, leaving 4 bases unmatched. The CDR3 DNA reads TGTGCCAGCAGCGATAGCGGGAGTCAAGAGACCCAGTACTTC. The encoded protein is CASSDSGSQETQYF.

The chain carries TRBV30 and TRBJ1-6; D gene uncertain. V was pared by 4 bases and J by 10 bases, with 14 bases between. The CDR3 covers 13 residues. CDR1 and CDR2 from the germline V gene are GTSNPN and SVGIG (reference sequence). For the CDR3, the DNA is TGTGCCTGGATGGGGTCTCTCTCATCACCCCTCCACTTT. This sequence encodes CAWMGSLSSPLHF.

V and J are TRBV18 and TRBJ1-2; TRBD1 might be the D (6 bases). The germline V and J ends were trimmed by 0 bases and 10 bases, with 15 bases remaining between them. Germline V gives CDR1 KGHSH, CDR2 LQKENI. This CDR3 spans 14 amino acids. In DNA, the CDR3 is TGTGCCAGCTCACCACCCGAGTCCGGGGGGCTCTACACCTTC. Translation gives CASSPPESGGLYTF.

The rearrangement links TRBV5-1 to TRBJ2-5; unclear D gene. The CDR3 spans 15 residues. Germline lookup yields CDR1 SGHRS and CDR2 YFSETQ. The ends were cut back, 2 bases at V and 4 bases at J, with 15 bases in the middle. This CDR3 is CASSFSGGRTETQYF. CDR3 sequence (DNA): TGCGCCAGCAGCTTTTCCGGTGGACGTACAGAGACCCAGTACTTC.

The chain joins TRBV9 to TRBJ2-1; D ambiguous. The V gene lost 0 bases and the J gene lost 6 bases, with 16 bases spanning the gap. The CDR3 consists of 16 residues. CDR1 SGDLS and CDR2 YYNGEE come from the germline V gene. The DNA of the CDR3 is TGTGCCAGCAGCGTAGAAATAGGGCGATCAGGCAATGAGCAGTTCTTC. Its translation is CASSVEIGRSGNEQFF.

The V call is TRBV29-1, the J call TRBJ1-1, with D unclear. This CDR3 is 14 amino acids long. Germline lookup yields CDR1 SQVTM and CDR2 ANQGSEA. V was pared by 4 bases and J by 0 bases, with 12 bases between. The CDR3 loop reads CSVVDRSMNTEAFF. The CDR3, as DNA: TGCAGCGTTGTTGACCGAAGTATGAACACTGAAGCTTTCTTT.

The chain carries TRBV29-1 and TRBJ2-7, with TRBD1 identical over 9 bases. The ends lost 6 bases at V and 6 bases at J; junction bases unmatched: 12. The CDR3 totals 14 residues. The germline V gene encodes CDR1 SQVTM and CDR2 ANQGSEA. CDR3 nucleotides: TGCAGCGTAAAGCGGGGACAGGGACGCGTCGAGCAGTACTTC. Protein: CSVKRGQGRVEQYF.

J is TRBJ2-1 and V is TRBV20-1, with D unclear. The CDR3 extends over 11 amino acids. The germline V gene encodes CDR1 DFQATT and CDR2 SNEGSKA (reference sequence). V dropped 2 bases and J dropped 10 bases, with 9 bases sitting between them. The CDR3 DNA reads as TGCAGTGCTAGAAGTTCGGGCGAGCAGTTCTTC. Protein: CSARSSGEQFF.

This clone appeared once. The chain recombines TRBV30 with TRBJ2-4; the D is unclear. The V end lost 0 bases, the J end lost 7 bases, and 4 bases lay between the germline ends. The germline gives CDR1 GTSNPN, CDR2 SVGIG (reference sequence). This CDR3 is built from 11 residues. In nucleotides, the CDR3 is TGTGCCTGGAGTGTGACCAACATTCAGTACTTC. Translation: CAWSVTNIQYF.

This chain uses TRBV5-1 with TRBJ2-7; 11 nucleotides match TRBD1. CDR3 size: 13 residues. From germline, CDR1 is SGHRS and CDR2 YFSETQ. V lost 5 bases to trimming and J lost 5 bases; unmatched junction nucleotides: 3. In DNA, the CDR3 is TGCGCCAGCAGATCGGGACAGGGGGACGAGCAGTACTTC. Its protein product is CASRSGQGDEQYF.

This rearrangement joins TRBV29-1 to TRBJ2-7; 10 bases line up with TRBD1. Per germline, CDR1 SQVTM and CDR2 ANQGSEA. This CDR3 contains 13 residues. The V and J ends lost 6 bases and 8 bases, in that order; junction bases with no gene match: 10. CDR3 bases: TGCAGCGTCGTGGGACAGGGGAGTTCCAAGCAGTACTTC. It encodes CSVVGQGSSKQYF.

The chain combines TRBV28 with TRBJ1-5; unclear D gene. The V and J ends lost 6 bases and 0 bases respectively, with 3 bases between them. The CDR3 has 12 residues. The germline CDR1 and CDR2 sequences are MDHEN and SYDVKM. CDR3 DNA sequence: TGTGCCAGCAGGGATAGCAATCAGCCCCAGCATTTT. It translates to CASRDSNQPQHF.

The rearrangement joins TRBV29-1 to TRBJ1-1; tentative D call: TRBD1 (5 bases). Germline lookup yields CDR1 SQVTM and CDR2 ANQGSEA. The CDR3 sequence is 18 residues long. V shed 0 bases and J shed 6 bases, with 26 bases lying between them. The CDR3 loop is CSVEDISRIRGGYPEAFF. CDR3 DNA sequence: TGCAGCGTTGAAGATATATCTCGGATCCGGGGCGGATACCCTGAAGCTTTCTTT.

The chain employs TRBV30 and TRBJ2-7; D remains unclear. V gave up 4 bases and J gave up 2 bases, with 15 bases separating them. Per the germline V gene, CDR1 is GTSNPN and CDR2 is SVGIG (reference sequence). This CDR3 has 14 amino acids. Here the CDR3 reads CAWKRAGPTYEQYF. The CDR3 bases are TGTGCCTGGAAAAGGGCAGGCCCGACCTACGAGCAGTACTTC.

The V call is TRBV30, the J call TRBJ1-1; 9 bases line up with TRBD1. V was clipped by 5 bases and J by 1 base; unmatched bases: 2. The CDR3 is 13 residues long. The V gene's germline CDR1 is GTSNPN and CDR2 SVGIG (reference sequence). The CDR3 DNA reads TGTGCCTGGGGACAGGGGTGGAACACTGAAGCTTTCTTT. Its protein is CAWGQGWNTEAFF.

V gene TRBV5-1 combines with J gene TRBJ2-5; possibly TRBD2 for D (5 bases). The CDR3 has 15 amino acids. Trimming cost V 1 base and J 1 base, with 11 bases left between them. Looked up from germline, CDR1 is SGHRS and CDR2 is YFSETQ. DNA for the CDR3: TGCGCCAGCAGCTTGCTGGGAGTCGGCCAAGAGACCCAGTACTTC. As protein: CASSLLGVGQETQYF.

CDR3 nucleotide sequence: TGTGCCATCAGCGATACCGGGTCCTCCTACGAGCAGTACTTC. Encoded protein: CAISDTGSSYEQYF. The chain employs TRBV10-3 and TRBJ2-7; D is ambiguous. Trimming removed 6 bases at V and 0 bases at J, with 12 bases between. The CDR3 loop spans 14 amino acids. Germline CDR1 ENHRY, CDR2 SYGVKD.